This T cell receptor (beta chain) came from a study of shared clonotypes between healthy human individuals. Overall study context: Three CD4 naive, three CD4 memory, two CD8 naive and one CD8 memory plate were used per donor.

General observations from the study: Few donors restricted represented genetic and exposure-history diversity. Relative to memory subsets, naive subsets generally showed larger estimated richness.

This CDR3 is 15 amino acids long. The V gene's germline CDR1 is SGHDT and CDR2 YYEEEE. Trimming cost V 0 bases and J 0 bases, with 7 bases left between them. CD45RO negativity and positive selection for CCR7 defined naive CD8 cells, a population that excluded terminally differentiated effector memory CD45RA+ cells. Those who donated were healthy HIV-negative adults, with no recent acute infections or vaccinations reported. For this clone: Its target is not known. The same CDR3 is also encoded by other DNA sequences in this sample.

Here immunoSEQ multiplex PCR was the method, and the copy in TCRdb shows in-frame clones only, minus some. The sample comprises approximately 2,000,000 clones, around 93% of which are singletons, and over 1.5% rests with the top ten. This TCR was recovered from a man aged 18 to 35 in good health. Some clones in this sample may be carry-over from other donors' samples. Source material: naive CD8+ T cells from PBMCs. The V call is TRBV5-6, the J call TRBJ1-5; D is ambiguous. DNA for the CDR3: TGTGCCAGCAGCTTGGGCCCGTTTAGCAATCAGCCCCAGCATTTT. Its protein product is CASSLGPFSNQPQHF.